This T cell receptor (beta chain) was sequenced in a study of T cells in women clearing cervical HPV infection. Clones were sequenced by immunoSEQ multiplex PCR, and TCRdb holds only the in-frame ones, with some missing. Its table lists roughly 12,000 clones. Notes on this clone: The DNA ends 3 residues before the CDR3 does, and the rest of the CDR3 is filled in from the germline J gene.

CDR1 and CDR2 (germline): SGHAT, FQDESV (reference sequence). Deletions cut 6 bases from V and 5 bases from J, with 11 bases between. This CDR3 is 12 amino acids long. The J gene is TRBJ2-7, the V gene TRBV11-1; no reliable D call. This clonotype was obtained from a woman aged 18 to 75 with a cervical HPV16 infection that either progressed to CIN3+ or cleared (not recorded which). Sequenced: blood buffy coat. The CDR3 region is CASRSAVDEQYF. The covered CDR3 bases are TGTGCCAGCAGGTCTGCGGTGGACGAG. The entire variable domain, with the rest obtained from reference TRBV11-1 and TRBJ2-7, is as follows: EAEVAQSPRYKITEKSQAVAFWCDPISGHATLYWYRQILGQGPELLVQFQDESVVDDSQLPKDRFSAERLKGVDSTLKIQPAELGDSAMYLCASRSAVDEQYFGPGTRLTVT.